This TCR beta chain was captured in a study of long-term antiretroviral therapy in people with HIV. General observations from the study: All blood samples came from the years 2004 to 2017, possibly under older ART regimens. Clonal expansions arising prior to ART prevailed in the repertoire at every time point. Upon ART, diversity increased but remained lower than transplant donor controls.

For this clone: The antigen is unknown.

The immunoSEQ assay was v3.0, run at survey level. Method: immunoSEQ multiplex PCR; TCRdb's copy keeps in-frame clones and lacks some. There are roughly 20,000 clones in the sample; more than 75% occur only once, and about 3.5% lies in the top ten. Treatment for every participant with HIV took place in the United States. The length of the CDR3 is 14 residues. The V and J ends lost 5 bases and 1 base, in that order; junction bases with no gene match: 4. In germline, CDR1 is SGHTA, CDR2 FQGTGA. The gene calls are TRBV7-3 and TRBJ2-5, with 7 bases lining up with TRBD1. The sequence was collected from a man in his sixties with HIV. The sample was unsorted PBMCs, taken 2.3 years after starting antiretroviral therapy. The CDR3 sequence: CASSAGGVQETQYF. DNA of the CDR3: TGTGCCAGCAGCGCAGGGGGAGTCCAAGAGACCCAGTACTTC.